This T cell receptor (beta chain) was recovered during a study of a mutant IDH1 vaccine in newly diagnosed glioma. Documented time point: week 35, safety follow-up. Alongside topical imiquimod, each dose of vaccine comprised 300 ug of mutant IDH1 20-mer peptide. The CDR3 consists of 14 residues. V was pared by 0 bases and J by 2 bases, with 7 bases between. CDR1 and CDR2 (germline): SGHTA, FQGNSA. Clones were read by immunoSEQ multiplex PCR, and TCRdb kept only the in-frame ones, dropping some. This table holds 50,000 to 70,000 clones, roughly nine tenths found once. On this clone itself: What it recognizes is unknown.

Regarding the study as a whole: Vaccination elicited immune responses in around 92% of patients. Pseudoprogression seemed unlinked to shifts in top peripheral T cell clonotypes.

Source: PBMCs, taken from a glioma patient whose treatment included an IDH1 peptide vaccine. J is TRBJ2-5 and V is TRBV7-2; D is perhaps TRBD2 (5 bases). This TCR was sampled from a man aged 40-50 years with glioma. The CDR3 DNA sequence: TGTGCCAGCAGCTTAGCTAGCGCACAAGAGACCCAGTACTTC. This codes for CASSLASAQETQYF.